The next 25 T cell receptor beta chains were all read from a single sample in a study of blood T cell repertoires in COVID-19. Profiled with immunoSEQ multiplex PCR; TCRdb holds only in-frame clones, not every one. The sample has tens of thousands of clones; 85% to 90% are singletons. Sequenced input: peripheral blood. Every receptor here comes from a man aged 50-60 years in a cohort sampled during active COVID-19.

For the CDR3, the DNA is TGTGCCAGCAGTCCAGCGGGGAGCTCCTACGAGCAGTACGTC. Residues: CASSPAGSSYEQYV. V usage is TRBV27 and J usage is TRBJ2-7; 7 bases line up with TRBD2. The CDR3 is 14 amino acids. Germline CDR1 MNHEY, CDR2 SMNVEV (reference sequence). V shed 5 bases, J shed 0 bases, and the junction held 4 bases outside the gene matches.

The V call is TRBV4-1, the J call TRBJ2-3; D is possibly TRBD1 (5 bases). This CDR3 has 15 residues. Germline-derived CDR1 and CDR2 are MGHRA and YSYEKL. V was cut by 4 bases and J by 0 bases, with 11 bases left in between. CDR3 coding DNA: TGCGCCAGCAGCCCCTCTCCAGGGAGCACAGATACGCAGTATTTT. Protein product: CASSPSPGSTDTQYF.

In this sample, this clone turned up once. The chain employs TRBV5-6 and TRBJ2-6; D is unclear. This CDR3 contains 16 residues. Germline V lookup: CDR1 SGHDT, CDR2 YYEEEE. The V end was cut by 3 bases, the J end by 0 bases, with 10 bases between. CDR3 in DNA: TGTGCCAGCAGCTCCTCAGGTTTCTCTGGGGCCAACGTCCTGACTTTC. This encodes CASSSSGFSGANVLTF.

This clone was detected only a few times. This sample also contains other DNA sequences that code for the same CDR3. This chain connects TRBV12-3 or TRBV12-4 to TRBJ2-1; no firm D call. V was trimmed by 7 bases and J by 6 bases, leaving 7 bases between them. The CDR3 spans 11 residues. CDR3 residues: CASTTGNEQFF. For the CDR3, the DNA is TGTGCCAGCACCACGGGCAATGAGCAGTTCTTC.

The CDR3 protein is CASSYSRGGELFF. The CDR3 DNA reads TGTGCCAGCAGTTACTCAAGGGGGGGGGAGCTGTTTTTT. The chain is built from TRBV6-2 or TRBV6-3 and TRBJ2-2; D possibly corresponds to TRBD1 (6 bases). The CDR3 totals 13 residues. Trimming took 0 bases from V and 8 from J, leaving 7 bases between them. Per the germline V gene, CDR1 is MNHEY and CDR2 is SVGEGT.

The chain couples TRBV4-1 to TRBJ2-1, with D maybe TRBD2 (6 bases). CDR1 MGHRA and CDR2 YSYEKL come from the germline V gene. This CDR3 has 15 amino acids. Trimming took 1 base from V and 8 from J, leaving 15 bases between them. The CDR3 bases are TGCGCCAGCAGCCAAGTGATAGGGCCGGGGGATGAGCAGTTCTTC. It translates to CASSQVIGPGDEQFF.

In its sample, this clone was seen once. V is TRBV19 and J is TRBJ2-3, with 8 bases aligning to TRBD1. This CDR3 has 16 amino acids. Germline lookup yields CDR1 LNHDA and CDR2 SQIVND (reference sequence). After removal of 2 bases from V and 0 bases from J, the junction contained 4 bases not matched to a gene. The CDR3 sequence: CASSIWTGLSTDTQYF. The DNA of the CDR3 is TGTGCCAGTAGTATATGGACAGGGCTGAGCACAGATACGCAGTATTTT.

V gene TRBV9 combines with J gene TRBJ1-2, with D perhaps matching TRBD1 (5 bases). Trimming cost V 3 bases and J 2 bases, with 8 bases left between them. There are 13 residues in the CDR3. CDR1 is SGDLS, CDR2 YYNGEE, per germline. This chain's CDR3 is CASSGPGNYGYTF. CDR3 DNA: TGTGCCAGCAGCGGACCAGGGAACTATGGCTACACCTTC.

This clone occurred once. Here the CDR3 reads CASSLDPGSSYNSPLHF. CDR3 sequence (DNA): TGTGCCAGCAGCTTAGATCCGGGGAGCTCCTATAATTCACCCCTCCACTTT. The chain combines TRBV7-9 with TRBJ1-6, with unresolved D. The CDR3 spans 17 residues. V dropped 1 base and J dropped 0 bases, with 10 bases sitting between them. CDR1 SEHNR and CDR2 FQNEAQ come from the germline V gene (reference sequence).

The gene calls are TRBV11-2 and TRBJ2-3; 8 bases align to TRBD2. The germline CDR1 and CDR2 sequences are SGHAT and FQNNGV. The V gene end was trimmed by 4 bases and the J gene end by 0 bases; junction bases not matched to a gene: 15. This CDR3 has 19 amino acids. CDR3 sequence: CASSSRGWRGEPSTDTQYF. In DNA, the CDR3 is TGTGCCAGCAGCTCCCGAGGGTGGCGGGGGGAGCCTAGCACAGATACGCAGTATTTT.

The V gene is TRBV18, the J gene TRBJ2-5; no definite D call. The CDR3 has 15 residues. V dropped 1 base and J dropped 2 bases, with 11 bases sitting between them. Germline loops: CDR1 KGHSH, CDR2 LQKENI. In DNA, the CDR3 is TGTGCCAGCTCACCACGGTCAGTCCCACAAGAGACCCAGTACTTC. It codes for CASSPRSVPQETQYF. Filled out from reference TRBV18 and TRBJ2-5, the complete variable domain reads NAGVMQNPRHLVRRRGQEARLRCSPMKGHSHVYWYRQLPEEGLKFMVYLQKENIIDESGMPKERFSAEFPKEGPSILRIQQVVRGDSAAYFCASSPRSVPQETQYFGPGTRLLVL.

The chain carries TRBV5-1 and TRBJ2-3; tentative D call: TRBD2 (6 bases). The V end was cut by 4 bases, the J end by 4 bases, with 16 bases between. From germline, CDR1 is SGHRS and CDR2 YFSETQ. This CDR3 is built from 15 residues. The CDR3 DNA sequence: TGCGCCAGCAGCGACTGGGGGGATTACTCAGATACGCAGTATTTT. It translates to CASSDWGDYSDTQYF.

The table lists this clone with a count of one. V usage is TRBV9 and J usage is TRBJ2-5, with D possibly being TRBD1 (7 bases). The CDR3 has 14 residues. Per the germline V gene, CDR1 is SGDLS and CDR2 is YYNGEE. The ends were cut back, 5 bases at V and 2 bases at J, with 13 bases in the middle. DNA for the CDR3: TGTGCCAGCAGTAGGACAGGACTACAAGAGACCCAGTACTTC. Translation gives CASSRTGLQETQYF.

The chain recombines TRBV10-3 with TRBJ1-6; TRBD1 is a possible D gene (5 bases). This CDR3 contains 14 residues. Germline V CDR1 and CDR2: ENHRY, SYGVKD. Trimming stripped 4 bases from V and 6 bases from J, with 10 bases between. In nucleotides, the CDR3 is TGTGCCATCAGTGTTGACAGATTTAATTCACCCCTCCACTTT. This gives the protein CAISVDRFNSPLHF.

This clone was found once. This chain links TRBV6-4 with TRBJ2-1; possibly TRBD2 for D (6 bases). This CDR3 has 17 residues. With 2 bases removed from V and 5 bases from J, the gap between germline ends came to 19 bases. CDR1 and CDR2 (germline): MRHNA, SNTAGT. CDR3 sequence: CASSDARGLTHNNEQFF. As DNA, the CDR3 is TGTGCCAGCAGTGACGCGCGGGGATTAACCCATAACAATGAGCAGTTCTTC.

In this sample, this clone turned up once. This chain connects TRBV27 to TRBJ2-1; TRBD2 matches 11 bases. The germline V gene has CDR1 MNHEY and CDR2 SMNVEV (reference sequence). The V segment lost 5 bases and the J segment 4 bases; nucleotides outside the gene matches: 7. The CDR3 loop spans 16 amino acids. The CDR3 DNA reads as TGTGCCAGCAGTGTGCTAGCGGGAGGTTTATACAATGAGCAGTTCTTC. Translating gives CASSVLAGGLYNEQFF.

The chain is built from TRBV5-1 and TRBJ1-1, with 7 positions matching TRBD1. V lost 4 bases, J lost 2 bases, and 8 bases stayed unmatched. CDR1 is SGHRS and CDR2 is YFSETQ in the germline V gene. This CDR3 spans 15 amino acids. The DNA of the CDR3 is TGCGCCAGCAGCAGGGCCGGGACAGCTAACACTGAAGCTTTCTTT. This codes for CASSRAGTANTEAFF.

The V gene is TRBV21-1, the J gene TRBJ2-5; the table assigns TRBD2, which was not confirmed against the DNA. TRBV21-1 is assigned pseudogene status. This CDR3 contains 16 residues. The CDR3 nucleotides are TGTGCCAGCAGCAAAGCGAGAGGGTTTACTGTGGAGACCCAGTACTTC. It yields the protein CASSKARGFTVETQYF.

This clone has more than one count but fewer than ten. The CDR3 spells CASSSAGARQPQHF. The DNA for the CDR3 is TGTGCCAGCAGTTCAGCGGGGGCGCGTCAGCCCCAGCATTTT. The chain couples TRBV6-2 or TRBV6-3 to TRBJ1-5; weak D call: TRBD1 (6 bases). This CDR3 region has 14 residues. CDR1 MNHEY and CDR2 SVGEGT come from the germline V gene. Trimming stripped 4 bases from V and 6 bases from J, with 13 bases between.

V and J are TRBV6-5 and TRBJ2-5; 7 bases agree with TRBD1. The CDR3 covers 15 residues. With 0 bases clipped from V and 5 bases from J, the junction kept 6 bases outside the gene matches. The germline gives CDR1 MNHEY, CDR2 SVGAGI. In DNA form, the CDR3 reads TGTGCCAGCAGTTACTCGACAGGACAGGTGGAGACCCAGTACTTC. Translating gives CASSYSTGQVETQYF.

The chain carries TRBV28 and TRBJ2-5; D is perhaps TRBD2 (6 bases). V was shortened by 10 bases and J by 1 base, with 10 bases between the two germline ends. The CDR3 is 12 residues long. Germline V gives CDR1 MDHEN, CDR2 SYDVKM. Written as DNA, the CDR3 is TGTGCCACCACGGGACTCCAAGAGACCCAGTACTTC. Translating it yields CATTGLQETQYF.

This clone has just one count. Mismatch with germline at one junction end may stem from a read error. This chain connects TRBV12-3 or TRBV12-4 to TRBJ1-1; TRBD1 agrees at 8 bases. This CDR3 has 12 residues. CDR3 amino acids: CASSLSGGIPSF. In nucleotides, the CDR3 is TGTGCCAGCAGCCTATCAGGGGGCATACCCTCGTTT.

This chain joins TRBV6-5 and TRBJ2-1; 7 bases agree with TRBD1. Germline V gene data show CDR1 as MNHEY and CDR2 as SVGAGI. The ends lost 3 bases at V and 9 bases at J; junction bases unmatched: 8. The CDR3 has 14 residues. In DNA form, the CDR3 reads TGTGCCAGCAGTTATCATGCGGACAGGATTGAGCAGTTCTTC. This codes for CASSYHADRIEQFF.

In this sample, this clone turned up a few times. The chain joins TRBV2 to TRBJ2-2; D is uncertain. This CDR3 comprises 14 residues. Germline V gene data show CDR1 as SNHLY and CDR2 as FYNNEI. Trimming left V 8 bases short and J 2 bases short, with 12 bases between. CDR3 coding DNA: TGTGCCAGCGTGACGGAGTCAAACACCGGGGAGCTGTTTTTT. It encodes CASVTESNTGELFF.

This chain joins TRBV6-2 or TRBV6-3 and TRBJ1-2, with 10 bases fitting TRBD1. With 4 bases clipped from V and 7 bases from J, the junction kept 6 bases outside the gene matches. The CDR3 extends over 14 amino acids. In germline, CDR1 is MNHEY, CDR2 SVGEGT. The CDR3 coding sequence is TGTGCCAGCAGTTTGACAGGGGGCCGGTTTGGCTACACCTTC. Amino acids: CASSLTGGRFGYTF.